The next 8 T cell receptor beta chains were all read from a single sample in a study of identical twins. Via MiXCR, TCRdb re-called the 5' RACE reads, giving one row per CDR3 protein. The table has 650,000 to 750,000 distinct CDR3 sequences, about 20% seen once. This sample also appeared in a second study, on T cells expressing NK-cell markers.

Specimen: PBMCs. The receptors come from a woman under 30 in good health.

The chain is built from TRBV20-1 and TRBJ1-5; D possibly corresponds to TRBD1 (5 bases). CDR1 and CDR2 from the germline V gene are DFQATT and SNEGSKA (reference sequence). Between the trimmed V and J ends, which lost 0 bases and 0 bases, there was a span of 12 bases. This CDR3 has 16 residues. DNA of the CDR3: TGCAGTGCTAGAGATGGGGCCAGTGATAGCAATCAGCCCCAGCATTTT. This sequence encodes CSARDGASDSNQPQHF.

This clonotype was seen ten or more times. V usage is TRBV12-3 or TRBV12-4 and J usage is TRBJ2-5, with TRBD1 matching 7 bases. CDR3 length: 14 residues. The V gene end was trimmed by 5 bases and the J gene end by 6 bases; junction bases not matched to a gene: 9. In nucleotides, the CDR3 is TGTGCCAGCAGTCCAGGGGGACATGTGCAGACCCAGTACTTC. Translation gives CASSPGGHVQTQYF.

A few counts support this clonotype. This chain joins TRBV13 and TRBJ2-3, with D possibly being TRBD2 (7 bases). V dropped 6 bases and J dropped 4 bases, with 17 bases sitting between them. This CDR3 is 15 amino acids long. Germline V gene data show CDR1 as PRHDT and CDR2 as FYEKMQ (reference sequence). The CDR3 bases are TGTGCCAGCAGACTTCGGGGGGCGAACGCAGATACGCAGTATTTT. Its translation: CASRLRGANADTQYF.

This chain connects TRBV5-1 to TRBJ2-7; 8 nucleotides match TRBD1. V shed 1 base and J 4 bases; nucleotides not matched to a gene: 7. The CDR3 has 15 amino acids. Germline CDR1 reads SGHRS; CDR2 reads YFSETQ. The DNA for the CDR3 is TGCGCCAGCAGCTTGTCGGCAGGGGGCGAGTACGAGCAGTACTTC. This encodes CASSLSAGGEYEQYF.

This clonotype was observed a few times. The chain carries TRBV10-3 and TRBJ2-1; 7 bases are a match to TRBD1. The V gene's germline CDR1 is ENHRY and CDR2 SYGVKD. CDR3 size: 14 residues. The V and J ends lost 0 bases and 10 bases, in that order; junction bases with no gene match: 6. This CDR3 is CAISESTGTDEQFF. The CDR3 DNA follows: TGTGCCATCAGTGAGTCGACAGGGACGGACGAGCAGTTCTTC.

This clonotype has a handful of counts. V and J are TRBV20-1 and TRBJ2-2, with TRBD1 as a possible D gene (5 bases). The germline CDR1 and CDR2 sequences are DFQATT and SNEGSKA (reference sequence). V lost 5 bases to trimming and J lost 3 bases, with 13 bases between them. The CDR3 sequence is 14 residues long. CDR3 sequence (DNA): TGCAGTGCTCTTATCGACAGAGACACCGGGGAGCTGTTTTTT. This encodes CSALIDRDTGELFF.

This clonotype was observed many times. This chain joins TRBV11-3 and TRBJ2-1, with 12 bases lining up with TRBD2. This CDR3 region has 15 residues. CDR1 and CDR2 from the germline V gene are SGHNT and YENEEA. Trimming removed 5 bases from V and 7 bases from J; junction bases left unmatched: 6. Written as DNA, the CDR3 is TGTGCCAGCAGCGATCGACTAGCGGGGGAAAATGAGCAGTTCTTC. Its translation: CASSDRLAGENEQFF.

The table lists this clonotype with a few counts. The J gene is TRBJ2-3, the V gene TRBV7-2; D not resolved. The CDR3 has 15 residues. Trimming removed 5 bases from V and 2 bases from J, with 14 bases in between. Germline V lookup: CDR1 SGHTA, CDR2 FQGNSA. In DNA form, the CDR3 reads TGTGCCAGCAGCCCGGACGGTCCACTCACAGATACGCAGTATTTT. Its protein is CASSPDGPLTDTQYF. Combining the CDR3 with reference TRBV7-2 and TRBJ2-3 gives the whole variable domain GAGVSQSPSNKVTEKGKDVELRCDPISGHTALYWYRQSLGQGLEFLIYFQGNSAPDKSGLPSDRFSAERTGGSVSTLTIQRTQQEDSAVYLCASSPDGPLTDTQYFGPGTRLTVL.